This TCR beta chain was captured in a study of T cell responses to AZD1222 COVID-19 vaccine. Concerning this clone: As yet, its antigen is unknown.

Study-level points and caveats: White British donors predominated, females outnumbered males, and clonal diversity was possibly underestimated.

V was clipped by 5 bases and J by 9 bases, with 17 bases between them. CDR3 length: 14 residues. In germline, CDR1 is SEHNR, CDR2 FQNEAQ (reference sequence). Sequencing used immunoSEQ multiplex PCR; TCRdb keeps in-frame clones, though not all of them. The repertoire has 95,000 to 130,000 clones, 90% to 95% of them found once; the top ten carry under 3.5%. The starting material was peripheral blood, obtained on day 0 of AZD1222 vaccination. The receptor comes from an adult in good health. This chain uses TRBV7-9 with TRBJ2-1, with D perhaps matching TRBD2 (6 bases). CDR3 in amino acids: CASSPKTRGGEQFF. In DNA, the CDR3 is TGTGCCAGCAGCCCGAAGACTAGGGGCGGTGAGCAGTTCTTC.